Each of the 7 T cell receptor beta chains below was sequenced from the same sample in a study of shared clonotypes between healthy human individuals. Sequenced by immunoSEQ multiplex PCR; TCRdb stores in-frame clones only, minus some. The sample lists hundreds of thousands of clones, more than 75% occurring once. The sequenced sample was PBMCs. The origin of the receptors is a woman aged 40 to 50 in good health. Some clones in this sample may be carry-over from other donors' samples.

This CDR3 is CASSFGTLGEQYF. CDR3 coding DNA: TGTGCCAGCAGTTTTGGCACCCTTGGCGAGCAGTACTTC. V is TRBV27 and J is TRBJ2-7; no firm D call. CDR3 length: 13 residues. Germline CDR1 reads MNHEY; CDR2 reads SMNVEV (reference sequence). Deletions cut 3 bases from V and 6 bases from J, with 12 bases between.

V usage is TRBV28 and J usage is TRBJ1-1; 7 bases line up with TRBD1. Looked up from germline, CDR1 is MDHEN and CDR2 is SYDVKM. The V and J ends lost 7 bases and 8 bases, in that order; junction bases with no gene match: 19. The CDR3 spans 16 residues. For the CDR3, the DNA is TGTGCCAGCACCCCGGGAGGCAGGGGGGGATTTGAGGAAGCTTTCTTT. As protein: CASTPGGRGGFEEAFF. Based on the CDR3 plus reference TRBV28 and TRBJ1-1, the full variable domain is DVKVTQSSRYLVKRTGEKVFLECVQDMDHENMFWYRQDPGLGLRLIYFSYDVKMKEKGDIPEGYSVSREKKERFSLILESASTNQTSMYLCASTPGGRGGFEEAFFGQGTRLTVV.

The J gene is TRBJ1-1, the V gene TRBV18, with D possibly TRBD1 on 6 matching bases. V was clipped by 4 bases and J by 1 base, with 13 bases between them. Germline-derived CDR1 and CDR2 are KGHSH and LQKENI. The CDR3 loop spans 15 amino acids. CDR3 in amino acids: CASSLGAGGNTEAFF. Here the CDR3 DNA reads TGTGCCAGCTCACTGGGGGCAGGAGGGAACACTGAAGCTTTCTTT.

The CDR3 here is CAWSVRAETQYF. DNA of the CDR3: TGTGCCTGGAGTGTAAGGGCAGAGACCCAGTACTTC. V is TRBV30 and J is TRBJ2-5; D ambiguous. Germline-derived CDR1 and CDR2 are GTSNPN and SVGIG (reference sequence). The CDR3 is 12 amino acids. V was pared by 0 bases and J by 4 bases, with 6 bases between. The full variable domain, in which reference TRBV30 and TRBJ2-5 provide the parts outside the CDR3, is SQTIHQWPATLVQPVGSPLSLECTVEGTSNPNLYWYRQAAGRGLQLLFYSVGIGQISSEVPQNLSASRPQDRQFILSSKKLLLSDSGFYLCAWSVRAETQYFGPGTRLLVL.

V and J are TRBV13 and TRBJ1-5; D unresolved. CDR1 is PRHDT and CDR2 is FYEKMQ in the germline V gene (reference sequence). The CDR3 totals 14 residues. Trimming cost V 0 bases and J 11 bases, with 14 bases left between them. In nucleotides, the CDR3 is TGTGCCAGCAGCTTAGGCTGGGCCCCACAATCCCAGCATTTT. This sequence encodes CASSLGWAPQSQHF.

This chain joins TRBV27 and TRBJ1-1; D is unresolved. Trimming took 2 bases from V and 3 from J, leaving 10 bases between them. The CDR3 consists of 14 residues. Germline V CDR1 and CDR2: MNHEY, SMNVEV (reference sequence). CDR3 amino acids: CASSLGPADTEAFF. DNA of the CDR3: TGTGCCAGCAGTTTAGGGCCAGCCGACACTGAAGCTTTCTTT.

This clone occurred once. This CDR3 is also generated by other DNA sequences in the sample. The V call is TRBV27, the J call TRBJ2-7; tentatively, D is TRBD1 (5 bases). Germline lookup yields CDR1 MNHEY and CDR2 SMNVEV (reference sequence). This CDR3 contains 13 residues. V was shortened by 3 bases and J by 4 bases, with 10 bases between the two germline ends. The CDR3 spells CASSLWGSYEQYF. CDR3 coding DNA: TGTGCCAGCAGTTTGTGGGGCAGTTACGAGCAGTACTTC.